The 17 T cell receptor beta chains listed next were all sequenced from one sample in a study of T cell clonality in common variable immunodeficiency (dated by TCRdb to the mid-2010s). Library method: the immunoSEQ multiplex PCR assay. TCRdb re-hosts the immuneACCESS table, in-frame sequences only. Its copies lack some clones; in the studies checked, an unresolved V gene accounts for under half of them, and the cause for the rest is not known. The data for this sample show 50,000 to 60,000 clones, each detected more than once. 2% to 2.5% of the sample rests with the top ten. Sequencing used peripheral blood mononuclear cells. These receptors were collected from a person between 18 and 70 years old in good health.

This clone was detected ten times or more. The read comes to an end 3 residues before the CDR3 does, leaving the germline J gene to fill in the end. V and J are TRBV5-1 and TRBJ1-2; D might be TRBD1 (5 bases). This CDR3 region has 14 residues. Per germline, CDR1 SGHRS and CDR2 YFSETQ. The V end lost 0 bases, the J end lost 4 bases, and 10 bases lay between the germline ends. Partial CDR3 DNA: TGCGCCAGCAGCTTGGACAGGACCCTCTATGGC. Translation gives CASSLDRTLYG. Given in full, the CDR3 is CASSLDRTLYGYTF.

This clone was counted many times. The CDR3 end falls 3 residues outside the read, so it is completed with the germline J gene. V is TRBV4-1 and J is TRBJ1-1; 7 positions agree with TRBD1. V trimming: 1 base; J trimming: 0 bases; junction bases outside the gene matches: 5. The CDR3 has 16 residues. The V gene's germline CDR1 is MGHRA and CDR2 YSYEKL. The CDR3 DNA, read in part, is TGCGCCAGCAGCCAAGTTTGGGACAGCATGAACACTGAA. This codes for CASSQVWDSMNTE. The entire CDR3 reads CASSQVWDSMNTEAFF.

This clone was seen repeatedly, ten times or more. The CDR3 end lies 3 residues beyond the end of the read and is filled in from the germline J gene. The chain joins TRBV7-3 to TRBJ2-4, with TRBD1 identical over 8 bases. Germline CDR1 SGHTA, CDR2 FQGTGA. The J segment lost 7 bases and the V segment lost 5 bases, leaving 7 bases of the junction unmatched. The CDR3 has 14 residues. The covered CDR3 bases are TGTGCCAGCAGCGCGGACAGGGCGAGCAACATT. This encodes CASSADRASNI. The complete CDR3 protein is CASSADRASNIQYF.

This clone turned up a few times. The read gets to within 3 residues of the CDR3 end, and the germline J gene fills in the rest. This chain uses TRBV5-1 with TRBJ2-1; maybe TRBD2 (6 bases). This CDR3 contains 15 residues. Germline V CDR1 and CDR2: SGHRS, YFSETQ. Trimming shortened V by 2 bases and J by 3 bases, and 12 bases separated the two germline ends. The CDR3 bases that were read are TGCGCCAGCAGCTTCGCGGGGACTGACTACAATGAG. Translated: CASSFAGTDYNE. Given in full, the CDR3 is CASSFAGTDYNEQFF. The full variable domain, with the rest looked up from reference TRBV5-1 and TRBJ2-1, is KAGVTQTPRYLIKTRGQQVTLSCSPISGHRSVSWYQQTPGQGLQFLFEYFSETQRNKGNFPGRFSGRQFSNSRSEMNVSTLELGDSALYLCASSFAGTDYNEQFFGPGTRLTVL.

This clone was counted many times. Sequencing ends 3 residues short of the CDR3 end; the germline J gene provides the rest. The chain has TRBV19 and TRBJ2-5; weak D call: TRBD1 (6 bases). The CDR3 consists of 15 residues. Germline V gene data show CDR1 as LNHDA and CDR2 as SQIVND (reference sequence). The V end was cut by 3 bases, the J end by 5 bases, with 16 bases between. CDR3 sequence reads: CASSIGAGEEETQYF. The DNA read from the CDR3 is TGTGCCAGTAGTATTGGGGCAGGGGAAGAGGAGACC.

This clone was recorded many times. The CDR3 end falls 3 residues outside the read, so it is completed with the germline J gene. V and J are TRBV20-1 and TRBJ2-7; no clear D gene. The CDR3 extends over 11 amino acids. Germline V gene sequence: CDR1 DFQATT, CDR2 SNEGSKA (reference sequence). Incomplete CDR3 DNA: TGCAGGGGTGACAATGCCTACGAG. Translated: CRGDNAYE. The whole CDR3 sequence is CRGDNAYEQYF.

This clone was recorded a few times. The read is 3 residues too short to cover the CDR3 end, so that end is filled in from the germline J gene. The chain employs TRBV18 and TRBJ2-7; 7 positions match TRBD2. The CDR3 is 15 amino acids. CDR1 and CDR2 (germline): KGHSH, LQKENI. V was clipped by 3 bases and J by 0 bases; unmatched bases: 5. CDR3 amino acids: CASSPAGGSSYEQYF. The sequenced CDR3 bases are TGTGCCAGCTCACCGGCGGGCGGGAGCTCCTACGAG.

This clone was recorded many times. CDR3 DNA (partial): TGCGCCAGCACCTTCAGCGGCTCAAGCACAGATACG. As protein: CASTFSGSSTDT. The complete CDR3 sequence is CASTFSGSSTDTQYF. The gene calls are TRBV5-1 and TRBJ2-3; D is perhaps TRBD2 (5 bases). The read ends 3 residues early relative to the CDR3; the germline J gene fills the gap. Trimming took off 6 bases at V and 0 bases at J, with 14 bases between the two ends. CDR3 length: 15 residues. Germline V gene data show CDR1 as SGHRS and CDR2 as YFSETQ.

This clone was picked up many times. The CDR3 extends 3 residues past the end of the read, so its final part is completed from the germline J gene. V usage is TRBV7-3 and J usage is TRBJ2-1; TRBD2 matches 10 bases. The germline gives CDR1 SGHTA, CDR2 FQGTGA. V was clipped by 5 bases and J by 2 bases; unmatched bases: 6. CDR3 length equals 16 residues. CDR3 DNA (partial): TGTGCCAGCAGCCCTAGCGGGGGAGTTACCTACAATGAG. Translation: CASSPSGGVTYNE. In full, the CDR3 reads CASSPSGGVTYNEQFF.

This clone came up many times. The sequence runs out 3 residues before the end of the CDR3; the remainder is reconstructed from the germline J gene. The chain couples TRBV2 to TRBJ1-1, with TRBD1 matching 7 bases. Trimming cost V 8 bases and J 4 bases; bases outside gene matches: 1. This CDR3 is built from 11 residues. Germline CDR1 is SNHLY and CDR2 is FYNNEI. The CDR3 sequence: CASDRVTEAFF. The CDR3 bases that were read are TGTGCCAGCGACAGGGTCACTGAA.

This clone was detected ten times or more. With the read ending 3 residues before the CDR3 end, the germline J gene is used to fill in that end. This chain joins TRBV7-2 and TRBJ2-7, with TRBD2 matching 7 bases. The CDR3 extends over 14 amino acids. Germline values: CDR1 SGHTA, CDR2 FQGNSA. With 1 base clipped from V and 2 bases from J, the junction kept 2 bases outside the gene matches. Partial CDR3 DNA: TGTGCCAGCAGCTTAGGACTAGCCACCTACGAG. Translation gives CASSLGLATYE. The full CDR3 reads CASSLGLATYEQYF.

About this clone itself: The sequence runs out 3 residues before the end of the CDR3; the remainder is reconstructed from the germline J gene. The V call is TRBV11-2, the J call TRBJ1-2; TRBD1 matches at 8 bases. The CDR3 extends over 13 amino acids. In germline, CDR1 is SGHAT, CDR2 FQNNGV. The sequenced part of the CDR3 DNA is TGTGCCAGCAGCCACGTTCAGGGGGCGGCC. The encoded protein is CASSHVQGAA. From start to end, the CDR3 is CASSHVQGAAYTF.

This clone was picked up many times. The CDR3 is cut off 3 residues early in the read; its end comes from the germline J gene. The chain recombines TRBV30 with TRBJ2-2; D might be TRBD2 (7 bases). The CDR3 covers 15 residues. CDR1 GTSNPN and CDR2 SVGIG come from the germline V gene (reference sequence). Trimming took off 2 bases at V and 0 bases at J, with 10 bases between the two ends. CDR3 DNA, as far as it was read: TGTGCCTGGAGTAGGGGGGGTGCGAACACCGGGGAG. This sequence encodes CAWSRGGANTGE. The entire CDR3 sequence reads CAWSRGGANTGELFF.

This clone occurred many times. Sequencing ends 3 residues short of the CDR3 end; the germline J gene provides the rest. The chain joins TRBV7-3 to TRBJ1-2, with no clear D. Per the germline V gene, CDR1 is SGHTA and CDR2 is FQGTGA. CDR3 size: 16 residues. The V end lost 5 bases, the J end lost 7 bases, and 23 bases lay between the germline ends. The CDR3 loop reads CASSLDAAGLRGGYTF. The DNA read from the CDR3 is TGTGCCAGCAGCCTAGACGCGGCCGGACTTCGGGGTGGC.

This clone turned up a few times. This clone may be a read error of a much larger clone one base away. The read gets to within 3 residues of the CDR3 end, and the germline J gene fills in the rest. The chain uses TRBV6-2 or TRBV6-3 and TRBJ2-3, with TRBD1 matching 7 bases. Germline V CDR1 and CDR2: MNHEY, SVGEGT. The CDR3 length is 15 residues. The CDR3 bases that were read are TGTGCCAGCAGGACAGGGTCGCAGGGCAATCAGCCG. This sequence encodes CASRTGSQGNQP. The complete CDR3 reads CASRTGSQGNQPQYF.

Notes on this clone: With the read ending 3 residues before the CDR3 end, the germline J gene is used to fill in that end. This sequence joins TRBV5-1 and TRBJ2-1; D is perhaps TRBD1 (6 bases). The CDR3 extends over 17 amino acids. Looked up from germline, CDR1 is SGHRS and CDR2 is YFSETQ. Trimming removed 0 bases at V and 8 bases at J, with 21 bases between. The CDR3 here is CASSLATGFVLYHEQFF. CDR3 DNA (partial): TGCGCCAGCAGCTTGGCCACAGGGTTCGTTCTTTATCATGAG.

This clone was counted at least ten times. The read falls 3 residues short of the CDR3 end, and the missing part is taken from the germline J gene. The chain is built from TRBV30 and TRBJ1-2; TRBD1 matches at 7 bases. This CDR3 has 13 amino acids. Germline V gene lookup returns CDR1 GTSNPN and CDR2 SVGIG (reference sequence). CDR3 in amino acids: CAWGAGTVRGYTF. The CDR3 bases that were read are TGTGCCTGGGGGGCCGGGACAGTTAGGGGC. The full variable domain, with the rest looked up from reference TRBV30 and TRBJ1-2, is SQTIHQWPATLVQPVGSPLSLECTVEGTSNPNLYWYRQAAGRGLQLLFYSVGIGQISSEVPQNLSASRPQDRQFILSSKKLLLSDSGFYLCAWGAGTVRGYTFGSGTRLTVV.